The next 14 T cell receptor beta chains were all read from a single sample in a study of siplizumab effects on memory and regulatory T cells. Using immunoSEQ multiplex PCR, the repertoire was profiled, and TCRdb retains in-frame clones only, with some absent. The sample yields some 52,000 clones, under 98% seen once. Sequenced: naive CD4+ T cells sorted from blood. The receptors originated from a human donor in good health.

This clone has more than one count but fewer than ten. The gene calls are TRBV6-6 and TRBJ2-5; D remains unclear. The germline V gene has CDR1 MNHNY and CDR2 SVGAGI (reference sequence). V was pared by 0 bases and J by 3 bases, with 11 bases between. The CDR3 extends over 15 amino acids. The CDR3 is CASSYSITFEETQYF. The CDR3 coding sequence is TGTGCCAGCAGTTACTCGATAACTTTTGAAGAGACCCAGTACTTC.

DNA of the CDR3: TGTGCCAGTAGTATTCCGGGACTACCCTCTGGGGCCAACGTCCTGACTTTC. As protein: CASSIPGLPSGANVLTF. The chain uses TRBV19 and TRBJ2-6; 7 bases align to TRBD2. CDR3 length: 17 residues. Germline CDR1 reads LNHDA; CDR2 reads SQIVND (reference sequence). V lost 3 bases and J lost 0; bases outside the gene matches: 5.

The genes are TRBV7-2 and TRBJ2-2, with TRBD2 identical over 9 bases. Germline loops: CDR1 SGHTA, CDR2 FQGNSA. V lost 0 bases to trimming and J lost 5 bases; unmatched junction nucleotides: 10. The CDR3 runs 18 residues. In nucleotides, the CDR3 is TGTGCCAGCAGCTTAGCCCTGACGGCGGGAGGGTATACCGGGGAGCTGTTTTTT. Protein sequence: CASSLALTAGGYTGELFF. Supplemented by reference TRBV7-2 and TRBJ2-2, the full variable domain reads GAGVSQSPSNKVTEKGKDVELRCDPISGHTALYWYRQSLGQGLEFLIYFQGNSAPDKSGLPSDRFSAERTGGSVSTLTIQRTQQEDSAVYLCASSLALTAGGYTGELFFGEGSRLTVL.

This chain connects TRBV7-2 to TRBJ2-3, with D perhaps matching TRBD2 (5 bases). CDR3 length: 16 residues. Germline-derived CDR1 and CDR2 are SGHTA and FQGNSA. V was cut by 6 bases and J by 0 bases, with 16 bases left in between. The CDR3 coding sequence is TGTGCCAGCAGTCCCGGGGTCCCCCACAGCACAGATACGCAGTATTTT. Protein sequence: CASSPGVPHSTDTQYF. Full variable domain (remainder filled in from reference TRBV7-2 and TRBJ2-3): GAGVSQSPSNKVTEKGKDVELRCDPISGHTALYWYRQSLGQGLEFLIYFQGNSAPDKSGLPSDRFSAERTGGSVSTLTIQRTQQEDSAVYLCASSPGVPHSTDTQYFGPGTRLTVL.

V usage is TRBV5-1 and J usage is TRBJ1-2; D is undetermined. V lost 0 bases to trimming and J lost 8 bases, with 11 bases between them. This CDR3 has 13 amino acids. Germline V gene data show CDR1 as SGHRS and CDR2 as YFSETQ. CDR3 region: CASSLGVGEGYTF. Written as DNA, the CDR3 is TGCGCCAGCAGCTTGGGAGTCGGGGAGGGCTACACCTTC.

This CDR3 is CASSYSVSGRGETQYF. In DNA, the CDR3 is TGTGCCAGCAGTTACTCGGTTAGCGGGAGGGGAGAGACCCAGTACTTC. This rearrangement joins TRBV6-5 to TRBJ2-5, with 11 bases identical to TRBD2. The CDR3 has 16 amino acids. The germline V gene has CDR1 MNHEY and CDR2 SVGAGI. V lost 0 bases and J lost 4; bases outside the gene matches: 4.

CDR3 in amino acids: CATSRGLARSYNEQFF. DNA for the CDR3: TGTGCCACCAGCAGAGGGCTAGCCCGCTCCTACAATGAGCAGTTCTTC. The V and J genes are TRBV15 and TRBJ2-1; D is possibly TRBD2 (5 bases). Germline V gene sequence: CDR1 LNHNV, CDR2 YYDKDF (reference sequence). V gave up 1 base and J gave up 0 bases, with 10 bases separating them. The CDR3 length is 16 residues.

The genes are TRBV19 and TRBJ2-1; 9 nucleotides agree with TRBD1. The CDR3 consists of 14 residues. CDR1 LNHDA and CDR2 SQIVND come from the germline V gene (reference sequence). J gave up 8 bases and V 1 base, and 3 bases lay outside the gene matches. CDR3 sequence (DNA): TGTGCCAGTAGTATAGGGGACAGGGCCGATGAGCAGTTCTTC. It yields the protein CASSIGDRADEQFF.

This chain joins TRBV5-6 and TRBJ1-5; D unclear. The CDR3 is 13 residues long. The germline V gene has CDR1 SGHDT and CDR2 YYEEEE. Trimming took 2 bases from V and 0 from J, leaving 3 bases between them. CDR3 residues: CASSFYSNQPQHF. The CDR3 DNA reads TGTGCCAGCAGCTTTTATAGCAATCAGCCCCAGCATTTT.

The chain carries TRBV6-5 and TRBJ2-1; weak D call: TRBD2 (6 bases). The CDR3 extends over 13 amino acids. The V and J ends lost 2 bases and 7 bases respectively, with 9 bases between them. Germline V gives CDR1 MNHEY, CDR2 SVGAGI. The CDR3: CASSYPGGNEQFF. Here the CDR3 DNA reads TGTGCCAGCAGTTACCCCGGGGGAAATGAGCAGTTCTTC.

The chain recombines TRBV9 with TRBJ2-4; D assignment may be TRBD1 or TRBD2 (6 bases each). The CDR3 is 14 amino acids. Germline CDR1 SGDLS, CDR2 YYNGEE. Between the trimmed V and J ends, which lost 4 bases and 2 bases, there was a span of 10 bases. CDR3 bases: TGTGCCAGCAGCCGAGGGGGGTCCAAAAACATTCAGTACTTC. Its translation: CASSRGGSKNIQYF.

The J gene is TRBJ2-7, the V gene TRBV5-1; D uncertain. The CDR3 is made up of 17 amino acids. With 1 base removed from V and 2 bases from J, the gap between germline ends came to 19 bases. Germline V gene lookup returns CDR1 SGHRS and CDR2 YFSETQ. CDR3 amino acids: CASSLFWSGVDPYEQYF. DNA for the CDR3: TGCGCCAGCAGCTTGTTTTGGTCCGGCGTGGACCCCTACGAGCAGTACTTC.

This clone was seen only a few times. CDR3 protein: CASRIGGAPIEQYF. The CDR3 nucleotides are TGTGCCAGCAGGATCGGAGGCGCTCCAATCGAGCAGTACTTC. The chain combines TRBV28 with TRBJ2-7, with D perhaps TRBD2 (5 bases). Trimming took 6 bases from V and 6 from J, leaving 18 bases between them. This CDR3 is 14 amino acids long. In germline, CDR1 is MDHEN, CDR2 SYDVKM.

The chain couples TRBV6-5 to TRBJ1-2, with TRBD1 identical over 8 bases. The germline CDR1 and CDR2 sequences are MNHEY and SVGAGI. This CDR3 comprises 15 residues. Unmatched junction bases numbered 5, after V lost 3 bases and J lost 2 bases. CDR3 sequence (DNA): TGTGCCAGCAGTTATGGCTGGACAGGGAACTATGGCTACACCTTC. It encodes CASSYGWTGNYGYTF.